What follows are 10 T cell receptor beta chains derived from one specimen sequenced in a study of human T cells and chemical hapten exposure. The time point is: patch test 3, about 24 weeks after DPC sensitization. As for treatment: therapeutic diphenylcyclopropenone sensitization with weekly scalp DPC. MiXCR, applied by TCRdb to the RACE reads, yields one record per CDR3 protein. The sample shows fewer than 80,000 distinct CDR3 sequences, approximately 10% of them seen only once. Sequencing used whole blood, obtained in connection with sensitization to the hapten diphenylcyclopropenone (DPC). The receptors come from a woman between 25 and 40 years old with alopecia areata. Some clones in this sample may be carry-over from other donors' samples.

The chain is built from TRBV18 and TRBJ2-7; tentatively, D is TRBD1 (6 bases). The V end lost 3 bases, the J end lost 7 bases, and 25 bases lay between the germline ends. This CDR3 spans 17 amino acids. Germline V gene sequence: CDR1 KGHSH, CDR2 LQKENI. The CDR3 DNA reads as TGTGCCAGCTCACCCCTGCCCGGGACACGGGGTTCTATTGAGCAGTACTTC. Amino acids: CASSPLPGTRGSIEQYF. Filled out from reference TRBV18 and TRBJ2-7, the complete variable domain reads NAGVMQNPRHLVRRRGQEARLRCSPMKGHSHVYWYRQLPEEGLKFMVYLQKENIIDESGMPKERFSAEFPKEGPSILRIQQVVRGDSAAYFCASSPLPGTRGSIEQYFGPGTRLTVT.

The chain has TRBV6-1 and TRBJ1-5; D is unclear. Germline loops: CDR1 MNHNS, CDR2 SASEGT. This CDR3 is 14 amino acids long. V was trimmed by 6 bases and J by 4 bases, leaving 13 bases between them. This CDR3 is CASRNRALNQPQHF. The DNA for the CDR3 is TGTGCCAGCAGGAACCGGGCTCTAAATCAGCCCCAGCATTTT.

In its sample, this clonotype was seen many times. J is TRBJ2-7 and V is TRBV28; 12 bases are a match to TRBD2. The CDR3 totals 14 residues. The germline V gene has CDR1 MDHEN and CDR2 SYDVKM. Trimming removed 6 bases from V and 9 bases from J; junction bases left unmatched: 9. The CDR3 region has the DNA TGTGCCAGCAGACCGGGACTAGCGGGTGCAGGGCAGTACTTC. This sequence encodes CASRPGLAGAGQYF. Based on the CDR3 plus reference TRBV28 and TRBJ2-7, the full variable domain is DVKVTQSSRYLVKRTGEKVFLECVQDMDHENMFWYRQDPGLGLRLIYFSYDVKMKEKGDIPEGYSVSREKKERFSLILESASTNQTSMYLCASRPGLAGAGQYFGPGTRLTVT.

This clonotype was picked up many times. V is TRBV9 and J is TRBJ1-4; a weak D match, TRBD1 (6 bases). V was shortened by 3 bases and J by 5 bases, with 14 bases between the two germline ends. CDR3 length: 15 residues. CDR1 and CDR2 (germline): SGDLS, YYNGEE. CDR3 DNA: TGTGCCAGCAGCGCCCGGGAGGGGGGGAATGAAAAACTGTTTTTT. Translation: CASSAREGGNEKLFF.

This clonotype was counted only a few times. The chain couples TRBV4-3 to TRBJ1-2; 9 nucleotides match TRBD1. The length of the CDR3 is 15 residues. The germline gives CDR1 LGHNA, CDR2 YSLEER. V shed 4 bases and J 0 bases; nucleotides not matched to a gene: 3. This CDR3 is CASSPRTGANYGYTF. CDR3 nucleotide sequence: TGCGCCAGCAGCCCCCGGACAGGGGCTAACTATGGCTACACCTTC.

The gene calls are TRBV5-4 and TRBJ2-7; no reliable D call. The CDR3 is 12 amino acids. V was cut by 4 bases and J by 6 bases, with 11 bases left in between. CDR1 is SGHNT, CDR2 YYREEE, per germline (reference sequence). In nucleotides, the CDR3 is TGTGCCAGCAGCCTACCGGTTGGCGAGCAGTACTTC. This gives the protein CASSLPVGEQYF. The variable domain in full, with the rest retrieved from reference TRBV5-4 and TRBJ2-7, is ETGVTQSPTHLIKTRGQQVTLRCSSQSGHNTVSWYQQALGQGPQFIFQYYREEENGRGNFPPRFSGLQFPNYSSELNVNALELDDSALYLCASSLPVGEQYFGPGTRLTVT.

The chain links TRBV3-1 to TRBJ2-2; the D is unclear. Looked up from germline, CDR1 is LGHDT and CDR2 is YNNKEL (reference sequence). The V gene lost 1 base and the J gene lost 13 bases, with 10 bases spanning the gap. This CDR3 has 12 residues. CDR3 sequence (DNA): TGTGCCAGCAGCCAAGGGACCCCGAGGCTGTTTTTT. Translated: CASSQGTPRLFF. Variable domain in full (rest from reference TRBV3-1 and TRBJ2-2): DTAVSQTPKYLVTQMGNDKSIKCEQNLGHDTMYWYKQDSKKFLKIMFSYNNKELIINETVPNRFSPKSPDKAHLNLHINSLELGDSAVYFCASSQGTPRLFFGEGSRLTVL.

In this sample, this clonotype turned up many times. The chain links TRBV7-9 to TRBJ2-3; D remains unclear. Trimming took off 2 bases at V and 6 bases at J, with 9 bases between the two ends. The CDR3 spans 13 residues. Germline loops: CDR1 SEHNR, CDR2 FQNEAQ (reference sequence). The CDR3: CASSLFSSDTQYF. CDR3 coding DNA: TGTGCCAGCAGCTTATTTTCGAGTGATACGCAGTATTTT.

This clonotype has more than one count but fewer than ten. The chain is built from TRBV10-1 and TRBJ1-1; D remains unclear. V was clipped by 4 bases and J by 0 bases, with 6 bases between them. Germline V gene sequence: CDR1 WNHNN, CDR2 SYGVQD (reference sequence). The CDR3 contains 13 residues. The CDR3 is CASSGQLNTEAFF. CDR3 nucleotides: TGCGCCAGCAGTGGGCAGCTGAACACTGAAGCTTTCTTT.

This clonotype occurred a few times. This chain connects TRBV6-2 or TRBV6-3 to TRBJ2-1, with TRBD2 matching 11 bases. This CDR3 has 18 amino acids. Germline trimming cut 0 bases from V and 8 bases from J; bases unmatched to any gene: 12. Germline CDR1 is MNHEY and CDR2 is SVGEGT. In DNA, the CDR3 is TGTGCCAGCAGTTACTCGCCCCTCACTAGCGGGAGTAGGGATGAGCAGTTCTTC. It encodes CASSYSPLTSGSRDEQFF.